This TCR beta chain was identified in a study of Graves' ophthalmopathy and Graves' hyperthyroidism. Diagnosis used clinical symptoms, serum thyroxine, TRAb, thyroid ultrasound and orbital computed tomography. Germline V gene data show CDR1 as KGHSH and CDR2 as LQKENI. The CDR3 length is 14 residues. V dropped 3 bases and J dropped 2 bases, with 11 bases sitting between them. RNA transcripts were the template, and TCR beta CDR3 regions were amplified from them. RT-PCR in the first round used HTBI primers; a second-round multiplex PCR followed. From the multiplex PCR reads, TCRdb called clonotypes with MiXCR, one entry per CDR3 protein. The table has 450,000 to 600,000 distinct CDR3 sequences, under 45% seen once; the top ten hold approximately 4.1%. The sample holds a few counts of this clonotype.

This TCR came from an adult man with Graves' hyperthyroidism. This sequence joins TRBV18 and TRBJ2-7, with TRBD1 as a possible D gene (6 bases). Sequencing input: peripheral blood or thyroid tissue (not recorded which). The DNA of the CDR3 is TGTGCCAGCTCACCCTCGGGACACCCCTACGAGCAGTACTTC. It yields the protein CASSPSGHPYEQYF.